Given below is one TCR beta chain in context. Its antigen is as yet unknown. RNA was isolated and reverse transcribed to cDNA, the sequencing template. Generated by immunoSEQ multiplex PCR, the TCRdb table keeps only in-frame clones and is missing some. Counted here are roughly 1,900 clones, about 77% occurring once; the ten biggest clones make up about 6.5%. This sample is part of a study of CD8+ T cells in alopecia areata. Study summary: Treated patients were given oral tofacitinib, which was dosed at 5 to 10 mg twice daily. Severity scores in treated patients reflected the percentage of scalp affected.

Study-wide results and limits: Lesional tissue from the scalp (especially in alopecia totalis/universalis) showed higher clonality than normal scalp. One nonresponder makes the tie between baseline CD8+ expansion and response uncertain.

Indicated treatment: oral pan-JAK inhibitor, 5-10 mg twice daily. Peripheral blood and lesional scalp punch biopsies came from alopecia areata patients. The sequences come from skin, collected at approximately week 44, from a patient treated with tofacitinib. This clonotype was obtained from a human donor with alopecia areata.

The CDR3 DNA reads as TGTGCCAGCAGTGAAGTCTTTATTCTGGCAGAGTATGGCTACACCTTC. It is translated as CASSEVFILAEYGYTF. The J gene is TRBJ1-2, the V gene TRBV6-1; D gene uncertain. The CDR3 is 16 amino acids. Germline CDR1 is MNHNS and CDR2 is SASEGT. V lost 1 base and J 5 bases, leaving 17 bases between the germline ends.